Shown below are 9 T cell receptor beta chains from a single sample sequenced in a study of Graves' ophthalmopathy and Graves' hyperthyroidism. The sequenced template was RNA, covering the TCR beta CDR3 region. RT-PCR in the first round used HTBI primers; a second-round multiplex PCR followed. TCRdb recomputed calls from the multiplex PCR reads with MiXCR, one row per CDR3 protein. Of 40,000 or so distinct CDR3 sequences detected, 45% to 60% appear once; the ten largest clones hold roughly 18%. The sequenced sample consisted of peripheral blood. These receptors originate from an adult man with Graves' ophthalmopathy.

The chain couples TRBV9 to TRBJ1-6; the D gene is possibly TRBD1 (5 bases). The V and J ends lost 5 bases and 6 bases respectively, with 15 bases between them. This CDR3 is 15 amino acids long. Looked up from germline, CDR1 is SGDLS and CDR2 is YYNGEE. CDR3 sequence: CASRKQELGNSPLHF. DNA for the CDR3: TGTGCCAGCAGAAAACAGGAGTTGGGTAATTCACCCCTCCACTTT.

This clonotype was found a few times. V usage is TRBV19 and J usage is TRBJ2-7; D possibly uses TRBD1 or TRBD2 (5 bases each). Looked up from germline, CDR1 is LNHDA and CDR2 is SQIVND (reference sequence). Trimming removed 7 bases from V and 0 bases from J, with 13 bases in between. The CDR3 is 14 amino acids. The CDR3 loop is CASNRGGTSYEQYF. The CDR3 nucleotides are TGTGCCAGTAATCGGGGCGGAACCTCCTACGAGCAGTACTTC.

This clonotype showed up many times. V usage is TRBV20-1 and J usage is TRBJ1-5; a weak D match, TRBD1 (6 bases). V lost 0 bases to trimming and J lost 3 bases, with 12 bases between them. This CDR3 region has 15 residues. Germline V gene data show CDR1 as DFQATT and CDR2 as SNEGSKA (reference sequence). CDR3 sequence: CSAREDREFNQPQHF. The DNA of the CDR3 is TGCAGTGCTAGAGAGGACAGAGAGTTCAATCAGCCCCAGCATTTT.

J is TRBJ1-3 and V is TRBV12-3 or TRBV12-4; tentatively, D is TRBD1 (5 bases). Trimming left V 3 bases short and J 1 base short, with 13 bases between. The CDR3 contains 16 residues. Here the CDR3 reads CASSFGQGRSGNTIYF. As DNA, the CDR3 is TGTGCCAGCAGTTTCGGGCAGGGAAGGTCTGGAAACACCATATATTTT.

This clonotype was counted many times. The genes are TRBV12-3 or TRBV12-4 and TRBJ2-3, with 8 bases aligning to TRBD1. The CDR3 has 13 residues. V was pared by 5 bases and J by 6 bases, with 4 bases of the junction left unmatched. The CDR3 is CASSPRDRDTQYF. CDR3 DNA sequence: TGTGCCAGCAGTCCCCGGGACAGGGATACGCAGTATTTT.

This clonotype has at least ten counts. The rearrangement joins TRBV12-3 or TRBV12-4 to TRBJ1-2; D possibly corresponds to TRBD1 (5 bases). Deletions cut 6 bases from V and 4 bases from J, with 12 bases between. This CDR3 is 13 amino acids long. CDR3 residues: CASRSNGGYGYTF. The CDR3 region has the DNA TGTGCCAGCAGATCCAACGGGGGCTATGGCTACACCTTC.

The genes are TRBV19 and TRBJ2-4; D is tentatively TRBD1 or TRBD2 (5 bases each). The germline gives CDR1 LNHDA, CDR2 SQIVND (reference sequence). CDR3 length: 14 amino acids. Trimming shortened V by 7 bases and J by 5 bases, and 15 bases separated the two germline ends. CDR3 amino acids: CASNRGEGENIQYF. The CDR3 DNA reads TGTGCCAGTAACAGAGGGGAAGGAGAAAACATTCAGTACTTC.

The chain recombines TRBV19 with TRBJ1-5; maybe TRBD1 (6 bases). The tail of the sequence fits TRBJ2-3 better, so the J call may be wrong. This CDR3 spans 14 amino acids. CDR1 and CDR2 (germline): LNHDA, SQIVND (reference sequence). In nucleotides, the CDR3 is TGTGCCAGTAGCCCCGACAGGTCCAATCAGCCCCAGTATTTT. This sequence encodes CASSPDRSNQPQYF.

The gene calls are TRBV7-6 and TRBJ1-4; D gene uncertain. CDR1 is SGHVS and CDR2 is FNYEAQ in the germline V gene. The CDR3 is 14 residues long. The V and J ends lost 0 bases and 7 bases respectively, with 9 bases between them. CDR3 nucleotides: TGTGCCAGCAGCTTAGCGGAGAACACTGAAAAACTGTTTTTT. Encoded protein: CASSLAENTEKLFF.